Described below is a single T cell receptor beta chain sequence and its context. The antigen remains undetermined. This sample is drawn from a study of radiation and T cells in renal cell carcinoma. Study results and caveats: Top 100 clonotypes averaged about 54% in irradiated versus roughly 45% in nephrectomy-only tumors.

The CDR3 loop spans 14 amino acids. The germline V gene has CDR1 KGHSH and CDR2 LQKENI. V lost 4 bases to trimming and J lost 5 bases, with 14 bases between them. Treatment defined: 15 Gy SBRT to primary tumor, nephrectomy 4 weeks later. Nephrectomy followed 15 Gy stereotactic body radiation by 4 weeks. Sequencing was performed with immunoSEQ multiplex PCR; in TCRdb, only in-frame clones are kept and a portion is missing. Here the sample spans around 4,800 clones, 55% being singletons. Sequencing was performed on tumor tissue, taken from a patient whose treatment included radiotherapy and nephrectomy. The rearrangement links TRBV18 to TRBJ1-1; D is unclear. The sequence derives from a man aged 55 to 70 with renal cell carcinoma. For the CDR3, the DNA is TGTGCCAGCTCACAGAGGAGGGAGGGAACTGAAGCTTTCTTT. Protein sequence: CASSQRREGTEAFF. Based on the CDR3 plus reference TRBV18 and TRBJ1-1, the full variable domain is NAGVMQNPRHLVRRRGQEARLRCSPMKGHSHVYWYRQLPEEGLKFMVYLQKENIIDESGMPKERFSAEFPKEGPSILRIQQVVRGDSAAYFCASSQRREGTEAFFGQGTRLTVV.